This TCR beta chain appears in the sequencing data of a study of T cell responses to AZD1222 COVID-19 vaccine. Findings and limits, study-wide: Nearly half of spike-specific TCRs reportedly target variant regions that are unmutated in the B.1.351 and B.1.1.7 variants. Spike-specific TCR repertoires showed rising breadth and depth after two AZD1222 doses. There were mostly white British donors and more females than males, and clonal diversity was possibly underestimated.

Regarding this clone: Its matching antigen is unknown.

Some clones are missing from TCRdb's copy, which holds only in-frame ones; the method was immunoSEQ multiplex PCR. This sample has some 130,000 clones, with roughly 88% found just once. Germline V gene sequence: CDR1 SGHDN, CDR2 FVKESK. Between the trimmed V and J ends, which lost 3 bases and 8 bases, there was a span of 10 bases. This CDR3 has 12 residues. The sample consisted of peripheral blood, taken 28 days after the second AZD1222 dose. The V gene is TRBV14, the J gene TRBJ1-2; D uncertain. The receptor's source is an adult who received the AZD1222 COVID-19 vaccine. CDR3 loop: CASSQGMYGYTF. As DNA, the CDR3 is TGTGCCAGCAGCCAGGGGATGTACGGCTACACCTTC. The whole variable domain, remainder taken from reference TRBV14 and TRBJ1-2, is EAGVTQFPSHSVIEKGQTVTLRCDPISGHDNLYWYRRVMGKEIKFLLHFVKESKQDESGMPNNRFLAERTGGTYSTLKVQPAELEDSGVYFCASSQGMYGYTFGSGTRLTVV.